This T cell receptor beta chain comes out of a study of T cell clonotyping in hematopoietic cell transplantation. This CDR3 is 12 amino acids long. CDR1 is GTSNPN and CDR2 is SVGIG in the germline V gene (reference sequence). V was pared by 5 bases and J by 3 bases, with 10 bases between. The method was immunoSEQ multiplex PCR; TCRdb's version includes in-frame clones alone and lacks a portion of them. This repertoire shows roughly 5,300 clones, roughly four fifths found once; its top ten account for 21%. This chain connects TRBV30 to TRBJ2-5, with a tentative D call TRBD2 (6 bases). The source of this sequence is a male patient over 55 who had an allogeneic stem cell transplant, so T cells may come from the graft donor. Some clones in this sample may be carry-over from other donors' samples. The sequenced sample was peripheral blood mononuclear cells, obtained 100 days after allogeneic stem cell transplant. Written as DNA, the CDR3 is TGTGCCTGGTCTAGCGCCAAAGAGACCCAGTACTTC. It yields the protein CAWSSAKETQYF.